This T cell receptor (beta chain) derives from a study of CD8 T cells in Susac syndrome. The authors carried out high-throughput sequencing of TCR beta. They applied it to CD8+ and CD4+ T cells obtained from blood. In contrast to the negatively isolated CD8+ and CD4+ T cells, TEMRA cells were FACS-enriched. Random hexamers served to reverse transcribe roughly 0.45 to 1 ug RNA. TCRdb processed the immunoSEQ multiplex PCR reads anew with MiXCR; each CDR3 protein has one entry. The sample gives roughly 140,000 distinct CDR3 sequences, approximately 95% of which show up once; 0.25% to 0.3% is in the top ten. This sequence originates from a human donor in good health. Sequencing used CD8+ T cells from PBMCs.

Written as DNA, the CDR3 is TGCGCCAGCAGCCATGGGACTGGTTCCTACGAGCAGTACTTC. Its translation is CASSHGTGSYEQYF. The rearrangement joins TRBV4-1 to TRBJ2-7, with D perhaps TRBD2 (6 bases). With 3 bases removed from V and 1 base from J, the gap between germline ends came to 10 bases. Germline CDR1 reads MGHRA; CDR2 reads YSYEKL. The CDR3 runs to 14 residues.